This T cell receptor (beta chain) was found in a study of blood T cell repertoires in COVID-19. Background on the study: Samples came from the United States, Italy and Spain, spanning acute and convalescent COVID-19. Sources were T cells, B-cell-depleted T cells, or PBMCs; the material itself was cDNA or gDNA.

This CDR3 has 15 residues. V shed 5 bases and J shed 0 bases, with 11 bases lying between them. Germline V gene sequence: CDR1 SNHLY, CDR2 FYNNEI. Generated by immunoSEQ multiplex PCR, the TCRdb table keeps only in-frame clones and is missing some. The sample includes 650,000 to 800,000 clones, over 80% of them seen just once. V and J are TRBV2 and TRBJ1-3; D remains ambiguous. The TCR sequence derives from a young woman with acute or convalescent COVID-19. Material: peripheral blood. The CDR3 DNA sequence: TGTGCCAGCAGTACTTCATTTTTCTCTGGAAACACCATATATTTT. This translates into CASSTSFFSGNTIYF.